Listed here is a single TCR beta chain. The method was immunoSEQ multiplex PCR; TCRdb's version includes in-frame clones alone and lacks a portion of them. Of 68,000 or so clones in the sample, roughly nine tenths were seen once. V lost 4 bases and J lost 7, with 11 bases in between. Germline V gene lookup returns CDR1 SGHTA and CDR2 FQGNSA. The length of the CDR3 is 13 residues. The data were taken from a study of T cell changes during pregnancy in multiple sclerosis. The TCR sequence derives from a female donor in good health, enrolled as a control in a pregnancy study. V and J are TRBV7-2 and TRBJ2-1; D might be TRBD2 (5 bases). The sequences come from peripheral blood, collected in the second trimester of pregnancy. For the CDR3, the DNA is TGTGCCAGCAGCTCGAGGACTGGGAATGAGCAGTTCTTC. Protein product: CASSSRTGNEQFF.